This T cell receptor (beta chain) was recovered during a study of blood T cell repertoires in COVID-19. Study-wide context: Acute and convalescent COVID-19 specimens originated in the United States, Italy and Spain.

Some clones are missing from TCRdb's copy, which holds only in-frame ones; the method was immunoSEQ multiplex PCR. The sample consists of roughly 77,000 clones, approximately 80% of them appearing once. Seattle enrolled patients during active infection and tracked them longitudinally. Germline assignment: CDR1 WSHSY and CDR2 SAAADI. The V gene lost 0 bases and the J gene lost 7 bases, with 4 bases spanning the gap. The CDR3 loop spans 11 amino acids. The TCR comes from a man aged 60 to 69 with COVID-19, enrolled during active disease. The sequenced sample consisted of peripheral blood. The J gene is TRBJ2-7, the V gene TRBV10-2; D not resolved. In DNA, the CDR3 is TGCGCCAGCAGTGAGTCGCGGGAGCAGTACTTC. Translating it yields CASSESREQYF.